This TCR beta chain was found in a study of shared clonotypes between healthy human individuals. Roughly 30,000 T cell genomes (about 0.2 ug DNA) went into each sorted-subset replicate. This table comes from immunoSEQ multiplex PCR, and its TCRdb copy is limited to in-frame clones, with some not included. Among about 1 million clones listed, 60% to 80% were seen once. Division of CD4+ cells produced a CD45RA+ naive subset and a CD45RA-negative memory subset. This CDR3 has 10 residues. Deletions cut 7 bases from V and 8 bases from J, with 9 bases between. Germline V lookup: CDR1 SQVTM, CDR2 ANQGSEA. General study findings and limits: Generally, naive subsets (rather than memory subsets) showed larger estimated richness.

Points on this clone: The antigen remains undetermined.

The gene calls are TRBV29-1 and TRBJ2-1; D is unresolved. The TCR originated in a man aged 18 to 30 in good health. Sequencing input: memory CD4+ T cells sorted from blood. The subset was: CD45RA-negative fraction. CDR3 DNA sequence: TGCAGCGCCTCGGGTTATGAGCAGTTCTTC. Protein: CSASGYEQFF.